This T cell receptor (beta chain) was recovered during a study of blood T cell repertoires in COVID-19. Study information: T cells, B-cell-depleted T cells, or PBMCs supplied cDNA or gDNA.

Germline V gene lookup returns CDR1 MNHEY and CDR2 SMNVEV (reference sequence). The V and J ends lost 2 bases and 2 bases respectively, with 16 bases between them. This CDR3 is built from 16 residues. A word on this clone: The sample contains more than one DNA sequence encoding this CDR3.

Measured with immunoSEQ multiplex PCR; TCRdb has only the in-frame clones, and not every one. The repertoire includes 110,000 to 150,000 clones, around 82% of them detected once, and 6% sits in the top ten. The chain uses TRBV27 and TRBJ2-7; the D gene is possibly TRBD2 (6 bases). This clonotype was obtained from a woman between 45 and 60 years old who had recovered from COVID-19. Sequences were obtained from PBMCs or T cells enriched from blood (not recorded which). The CDR3 DNA sequence: TGTGCCAGCAGTTTAATCCGTGGAGGGAGCCCCTACGAGCAGTACTTC. It yields the protein CASSLIRGGSPYEQYF.